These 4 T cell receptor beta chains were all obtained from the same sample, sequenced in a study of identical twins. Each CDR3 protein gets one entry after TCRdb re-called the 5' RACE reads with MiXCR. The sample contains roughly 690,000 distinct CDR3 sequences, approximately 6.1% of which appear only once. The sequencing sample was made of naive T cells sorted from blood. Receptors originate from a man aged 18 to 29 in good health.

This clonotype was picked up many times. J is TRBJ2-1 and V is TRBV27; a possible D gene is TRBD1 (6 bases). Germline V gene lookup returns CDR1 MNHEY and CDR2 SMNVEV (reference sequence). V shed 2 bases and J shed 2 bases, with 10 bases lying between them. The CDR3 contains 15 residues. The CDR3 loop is CASSLRGSTYNEQFF. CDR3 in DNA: TGTGCCAGCAGTTTAAGGGGGAGTACCTACAATGAGCAGTTCTTC.

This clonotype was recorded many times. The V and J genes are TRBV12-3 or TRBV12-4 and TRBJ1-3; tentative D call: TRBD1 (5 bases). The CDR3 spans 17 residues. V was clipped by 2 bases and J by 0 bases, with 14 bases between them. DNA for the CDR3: TGTGCCAGCAGTTTAAGGGACCTTGAACTCTCTGGAAACACCATATATTTT. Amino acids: CASSLRDLELSGNTIYF.

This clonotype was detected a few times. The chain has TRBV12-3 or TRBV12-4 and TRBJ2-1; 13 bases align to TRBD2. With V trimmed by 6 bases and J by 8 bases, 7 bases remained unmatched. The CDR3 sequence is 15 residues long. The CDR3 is CASSRTSGSWDEQFF. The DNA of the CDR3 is TGTGCCAGCAGCCGGACTAGCGGGAGTTGGGATGAGCAGTTCTTC.

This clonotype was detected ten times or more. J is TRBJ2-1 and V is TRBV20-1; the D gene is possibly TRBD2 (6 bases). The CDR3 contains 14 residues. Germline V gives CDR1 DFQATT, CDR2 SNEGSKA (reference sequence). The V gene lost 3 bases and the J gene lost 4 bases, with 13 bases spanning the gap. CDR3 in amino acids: CSASPLALYNEQFF. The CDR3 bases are TGCAGTGCTAGCCCCCTAGCGCTATACAATGAGCAGTTCTTC.